The TCR beta chain under discussion was sequenced for a study of cytomegalovirus exposure and HLA in healthy donors. CDR3 size: 18 residues. The V end lost 0 bases, the J end lost 2 bases, and 19 bases lay between the germline ends. The germline CDR1 and CDR2 sequences are KGHSH and LQKENI. PCR used 60 Vbeta primers and 13 Jbeta primers. The assay was immunoSEQ multiplex PCR, and TCRdb's table has in-frame clones only and misses some. Counted here are roughly 200,000 clones, 75% to 90% occurring once; the ten biggest clones make up approximately 0.98%. The specimen was PBMCs. The rearrangement joins TRBV18 to TRBJ1-2; no firm D call. This sequence originates from a boy under 10 years old in good health and CMV-seronegative. CDR3 residues: CASSPPMPPAGVNYGYTF. CDR3 nucleotide sequence: TGTGCCAGCTCACCACCAATGCCCCCCGCCGGGGTAAACTATGGCTACACCTTC.